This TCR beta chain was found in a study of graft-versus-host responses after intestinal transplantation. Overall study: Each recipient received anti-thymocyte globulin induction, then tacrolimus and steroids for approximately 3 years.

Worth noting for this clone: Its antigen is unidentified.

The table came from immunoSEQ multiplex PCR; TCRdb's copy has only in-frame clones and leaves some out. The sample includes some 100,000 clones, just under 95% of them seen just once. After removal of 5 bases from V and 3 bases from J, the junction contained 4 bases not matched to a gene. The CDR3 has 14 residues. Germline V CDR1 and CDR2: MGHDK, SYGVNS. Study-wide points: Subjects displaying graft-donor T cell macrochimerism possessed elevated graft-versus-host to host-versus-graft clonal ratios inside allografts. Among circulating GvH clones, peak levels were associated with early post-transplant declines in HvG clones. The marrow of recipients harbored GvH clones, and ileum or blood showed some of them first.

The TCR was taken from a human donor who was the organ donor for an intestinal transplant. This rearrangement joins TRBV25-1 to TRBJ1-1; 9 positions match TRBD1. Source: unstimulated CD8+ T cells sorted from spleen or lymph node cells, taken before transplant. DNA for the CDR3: TGTGCCAGCAGTTCTACAGGGGGCTACACTGAAGCTTTCTTT. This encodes CASSSTGGYTEAFF.